One and the same sample provided the 5 T cell receptor beta chains below, sequenced in a study of siplizumab effects on memory and regulatory T cells (dated by TCRdb to the late 2010s). Libraries were built with the immunoSEQ multiplex PCR assay. TCRdb stores this immuneACCESS table with in-frame sequences only. Part of the clones is absent; in the studies checked, under half of the shortfall reflects unresolved V genes, and no reason is known for the rest. The sample table contains fewer than 30,000 clones; only one count was recorded for around 84% of them. The top ten hold about 25% of the sample. Sequences were obtained from memory CD4+ T cells sorted from blood. Interpreted using the paper, the cell subset or site label stands for: unstimulated CD4+ memory T cells. These receptors all come from a human donor in good health.

The gene calls are TRBV7-2 and TRBJ2-3, with D possibly being TRBD1 (5 bases). The CDR3 consists of 17 residues. V lost 1 base and J lost 2, with 16 bases in between. Germline CDR1 is SGHTA and CDR2 is FQGNSA. CDR3 nucleotides: TGTGCCAGCAGCTTAGATTGGCGGAAAGGGGTCACAGATACGCAGTATTTT. The encoded protein is CASSLDWRKGVTDTQYF.

The chain employs TRBV7-2 and TRBJ2-2; 11 bases line up with TRBD2. The CDR3 is 16 residues long. V shed 5 bases and J 7 bases; nucleotides not matched to a gene: 9. Germline loops: CDR1 SGHTA, CDR2 FQGNSA. DNA for the CDR3: TGTGCCAGCAGCCTCCGCGGTAGCGGGGGGGTCGGGGAGCTGTTTTTT. It specifies CASSLRGSGGVGELFF.

This clone was observed a few times. This CDR3 reads CASSLGGTGETQYF. The CDR3 DNA reads TGTGCCAGCAGCTTAGGAGGGACGGGGGAGACCCAGTACTTC. The chain combines TRBV11-1 with TRBJ2-5, with D perhaps assigned TRBD1 or TRBD2 (5 bases each). Between the trimmed V and J ends, which lost 1 base and 5 bases, there was a span of 11 bases. This CDR3 contains 14 residues. In germline, CDR1 is SGHAT, CDR2 FQDESV (reference sequence).

The chain joins TRBV18 to TRBJ1-2; TRBD1 is a possible D gene (6 bases). Per germline, CDR1 KGHSH and CDR2 LQKENI. V was trimmed by 6 bases and J by 2 bases, leaving 28 bases between them. The CDR3 runs 19 residues. The CDR3 DNA reads TGTGCCAGCTCGTTGACAGGTCCGCAGGGAAACCGGAGGAACTATGGCTACACCTTC. Translation gives CASSLTGPQGNRRNYGYTF.

The V gene is TRBV30, the J gene TRBJ1-2; possible D gene TRBD1, 6 bases. Germline V gene data show CDR1 as GTSNPN and CDR2 as SVGIG (reference sequence). V was cut by 3 bases and J by 8 bases, with 22 bases left in between. The CDR3 covers 15 residues. CDR3 sequence (DNA): TGTGCCTGGAGCCGCGGGACACTGGAAGATTTAGGCTACACCTTC. Residues: CAWSRGTLEDLGYTF.